This T cell receptor beta chain emerged from a study of control samples from healthy donors and cancer patients. Libraries were prepared by immunoSEQ multiplex PCR; TCRdb keeps only in-frame clonotypes and omits some of them. The sample shows about 40,000 clones, roughly nine tenths of them seen only once. Trimming took 0 bases from V and 8 from J, leaving 5 bases between them. The germline gives CDR1 SGHDT, CDR2 YYEEEE. This CDR3 region has 11 residues. The rearrangement links TRBV5-6 to TRBJ1-1; D is undetermined. Input material: blood. The source of this sequence is a woman aged 45-60 years in good health. CDR3 region: CASSLVEEAFF. CDR3 coding DNA: TGTGCCAGCAGCTTGGTGGAGGAAGCTTTCTTT.